The rows below give T cell receptor beta chains drawn from one sample of a study of shared clonotypes between healthy human individuals. The repertoire was sequenced with immunoSEQ multiplex PCR; TCRdb's copy has only in-frame clones and lacks some. The sample carries hundreds of thousands of clones, around 79% recorded once. The material sequenced was PBMCs. The origin of the receptors is a middle-aged woman in good health. Some clones in this sample may be carry-over from other donors' samples. The CDR3 runs from the conserved cysteine through the conserved F or W. The D gene is left open where the match is weak. Only some rows state a clone size, as once, few, many or a class for expanded clones.

TRBJ2-3 | - | few | TRBV5-1 | CASSLASGFGTDTQYF | TGCGCCAGCAGCTTGGCCTCGGGTTTCGGCACAGATACGCAGTATTTT
TRBJ2-1 | TRBD2 | once | TRBV27 | CASSYGTSGRNEQFF | TGTGCCAGCAGTTACGGGACTAGCGGGAGAAATGAGCAGTTCTTC
TRBJ2-7 | - | - | TRBV21-1 | CASSKEGQGLSYEQYF | TGTGCCAGCAGCAAAGAGGGACAGGGCCTTTCCTACGAGCAGTACTTC
TRBJ2-4 | TRBD1 | - | TRBV19 | CASSPLDRVGNIQYF | TGTGCCAGTAGTCCACTCGACAGGGTAGGAAACATTCAGTACTTC
TRBJ2-1 | - | few | TRBV25-1 | CASSPPLAAHGEQFF | TGTGCCAGCAGCCCCCCCTTAGCGGCCCATGGGGAGCAGTTCTTC
TRBJ2-1 | TRBD2 | many | TRBV7-8 | CASSSWGRAERNEQFF | TGTGCCAGCAGCTCCTGGGGGAGGGCCGAGAGGAATGAGCAGTTCTTC
TRBJ1-1 | - | few | TRBV5-1 | CASSSLGTPFEAFF | TGCGCCAGCAGCTCTCTCGGGACACCCTTTGAAGCTTTCTTT
TRBJ2-6 | - | once | TRBV10-2 | CASSEYGGSRANVLTF | TGCGCCAGCAGTGAGTACGGCGGCTCTCGGGCCAACGTCCTGACTTTC
TRBJ2-7 | - | - | TRBV30 | CAWSPRTPTYEQYF | TGTGCCTGGTCCCCGAGGACACCTACCTACGAGCAGTACTTC
TRBJ2-3 | TRBD2 | - | TRBV29-1 | CSAGLFSGRTDTQYF | TGCAGCGCCGGCTTGTTTAGCGGGAGAACAGATACGCAGTATTTT
TRBJ2-1 | - | - | TRBV6-5 | CASSWLGEQFF | TGTGCCAGCAGCTGGCTCGGGGAGCAGTTCTTC
TRBJ2-3 | TRBD2 | - | TRBV9 | CASSVGLAGGTDTQYF | TGTGCCAGCAGCGTAGGACTAGCGGGGGGCACAGATACGCAGTATTTT
TRBJ2-1 | - | - | TRBV18 | CASSLTGTQYNEQFF | TGTGCCAGCTCACTAACCGGGACACAATACAATGAGCAGTTCTTC
TRBJ2-3 | - | - | TRBV9 | CASSVVTDTQYF | TGTGCCAGCAGCGTAGTGACAGATACGCAGTATTTT
TRBJ2-1 | TRBD2 | - | TRBV30 | CAWSVPGLDYNEQFF | TGTGCCTGGAGCGTCCCCGGACTAGATTACAATGAGCAGTTCTTC
TRBJ2-2 | - | - | TRBV6-6 | CASSYQRPRSTGELFF | TGTGCCAGCAGTTACCAGCGCCCGCGGAGCACCGGGGAGCTGTTTTTT
TRBJ2-2 | TRBD2 | - | TRBV19 | CASSPYPSSGISGELFF | TGTGCCAGTAGCCCATACCCCTCTAGCGGGATATCAGGGGAGCTGTTTTTT
TRBJ2-7 | - | - | TRBV18 | CASSPDSSNEQYF | TGTGCCAGCTCACCGGACAGTTCCAACGAGCAGTACTTC
TRBJ2-1 | TRBD1 | - | TRBV18 | CASTTERTGAYNEQFF | TGTGCCAGCACAACAGAGCGGACAGGTGCTTACAATGAGCAGTTCTTC
TRBJ2-7 | TRBD2 | once | TRBV7-6 | CASSSEAGALYEQYF | TGTGCCAGCAGCTCCGAAGCGGGAGCCCTCTACGAGCAGTACTTC
TRBJ1-3 | TRBD1 | - | TRBV18 | CASSPGQGSGNTIYF | TGTGCCAGCTCACCGGGACAGGGCTCAGGAAACACCATATATTTT
TRBJ2-1 | TRBD2 | - | TRBV7-3 | CASSFIRGRAANEQFF | TGTGCCAGCAGCTTCATTCGCGGGAGGGCCGCCAATGAGCAGTTCTTC
TRBJ2-7 | TRBD2 | many | TRBV27 | CASSPGLAGGIYEQYF | TGTGCCAGCAGTCCGGGACTAGCGGGAGGAATATACGAGCAGTACTTC
TRBJ2-2 | - | - | TRBV5-4 | CASSLAYAGELFF | TGTGCCAGCAGCTTGGCTTACGCCGGGGAGCTGTTTTTT
TRBJ2-7 | - | - | TRBV5-4 | CASSTQDTYEQYF | TGTGCCAGCAGCACCCAAGACACCTACGAGCAGTACTTC
TRBJ2-7 | TRBD2 | once | TRBV4-2 | CASSHPSGFSLADSYEQYF | TGTGCCAGCAGCCACCCTAGCGGCTTTAGTCTAGCGGATTCCTACGAGCAGTACTTC
TRBJ2-2 | - | - | TRBV23-1 | CARKLGGELFF | TGCGCCCGAAAACTTGGCGGGGAGCTGTTTTTT
TRBJ2-7 | - | - | TRBV28 | CASSLGGEQYF | TGTGCCAGCAGTTTGGGGGGTGAGCAGTACTTC
TRBJ1-2 | - | once | TRBV30 | CAWNSPRRGYGYTF | TGTGCCTGGAATAGCCCCCGAAGAGGCTATGGCTACACCTTC
TRBJ2-7 | TRBD1 | - | TRBV4-1 | CASSPGQGSYEQYF | TGCGCCAGCAGCCCGGGACAGGGTAGCTACGAGCAGTACTTC
TRBJ2-3 | TRBD2 | - | TRBV28 | CASRTRGLAVTDTQYF | TGTGCCAGCAGGACCCGGGGACTAGCGGTCACAGATACGCAGTATTTT
TRBJ1-4 | - | - | TRBV28 | CASSLASWEKLFF | TGTGCCAGCAGTTTAGCCAGTTGGGAAAAACTGTTTTTT
TRBJ2-1 | - | - | TRBV27 | CASSVRVGNEQFF | TGTGCCAGCAGTGTCCGAGTTGGTAATGAGCAGTTCTTC
TRBJ2-1 | TRBD2 | - | TRBV7-3 | CASSPRLAGRDEQFF | TGTGCCAGCAGCCCCCGACTAGCGGGACGGGATGAGCAGTTCTTC
TRBJ2-2 | - | few | TRBV5-1 | CASRLGADANTGELFF | TGCGCCAGCAGACTGGGGGCTGACGCGAACACCGGGGAGCTGTTTTTT
TRBJ1-1 | TRBD1 | - | TRBV4-1 | CASSPGTGSPEAFF | TGCGCCAGCAGCCCCGGGACAGGGTCCCCTGAAGCTTTCTTT
TRBJ2-7 | - | - | TRBV10-3 | CAIRGTGYEQYF | TGTGCCATCAGGGGGACTGGCTACGAGCAGTACTTC
TRBJ2-7 | - | once | TRBV4-1 | CASSRRRDSSYEQYF | TGCGCCAGCAGCCGACGGCGGGATAGCTCCTACGAGCAGTACTTC
TRBJ1-4 | - | - | TRBV30 | CAWSSNEKLFF | TGTGCCTGGAGCTCTAATGAAAAACTGTTTTTT
TRBJ1-5 | - | - | TRBV5-6 | CASSLGQEPFNQPQHF | TGTGCCAGCAGCTTGGGACAGGAGCCTTTTAATCAGCCCCAGCATTTT
TRBJ2-2 | - | once | TRBV7-9 | CASSSEYTGELFF | TGTGCCAGCAGCTCCGAATACACCGGGGAGCTGTTTTTT
TRBJ2-2 | - | - | TRBV27 | CASSLLPPGLNTGELFF | TGTGCCAGCAGTTTACTACCCCCGGGCCTAAATACCGGGGAGCTGTTTTTT
TRBJ2-6 | TRBD1 | once | TRBV7-2 | CASSLAGQSYSGANVLTF | TGTGCCAGCAGCTTAGCGGGACAGAGCTACTCTGGGGCCAACGTCCTGACTTTC
TRBJ1-3 | - | - | TRBV9 | CASSASLRDGSGNTIYF | TGTGCCAGCAGCGCATCACTCCGGGACGGCTCTGGAAACACCATATATTTT
TRBJ2-3 | - | - | TRBV7-3 | CASSLSGPTDTQYF | TGTGCCAGCAGCCTTAGCGGCCCCACAGATACGCAGTATTTT
TRBJ2-7 | - | - | TRBV29-1 | CSVGPGGNEQYF | TGCAGCGTTGGACCCGGGGGAAACGAGCAGTACTTC
TRBJ1-1 | - | - | TRBV7-8 | CASSLSGTSNTEAFF | TGTGCCAGCAGCTTATCGGGCACTTCGAACACTGAAGCTTTCTTT
TRBJ1-1 | - | many | TRBV19 | CASSTQQGTAEAFF | TGTGCCAGTAGTACTCAACAGGGAACGGCTGAAGCTTTCTTT
TRBJ1-3 | - | - | TRBV6-6 | CASSYSAVSGNTIYF | TGTGCCAGCAGTTACTCGGCAGTCTCTGGAAACACCATATATTTT